A single sample is the source of the 3 T cell receptor beta chains below, sequenced in a study of shared clonotypes between healthy human individuals. Clones were sequenced by immunoSEQ multiplex PCR, and TCRdb holds only the in-frame ones, with some missing. This table holds about 820,000 clones, roughly 92% found once. Selected positively for CCR7 and CD45RO-negative, naive CD8 cells excluded terminally differentiated effector memory CD45RA+ cells. Input material: naive CD8+ T cells sorted from blood. The receptors come from a man younger than 40 in good health.

This chain connects TRBV28 to TRBJ1-2, with TRBD1 as a possible D gene (6 bases). The germline V gene has CDR1 MDHEN and CDR2 SYDVKM. The V end was cut by 5 bases, the J end by 3 bases, with 16 bases between. The CDR3 extends over 15 amino acids. CDR3 in amino acids: CASSIRRTVDYGYTF. CDR3 DNA: TGTGCCAGCAGTATACGTCGGACAGTAGACTATGGCTACACCTTC.

The chain combines TRBV29-1 with TRBJ1-1; D is uncertain. V was trimmed by 3 bases and J by 4 bases, leaving 12 bases between them. The CDR3 spans 13 residues. Germline values: CDR1 SQVTM, CDR2 ANQGSEA. This CDR3 reads CSVESGRGTEAFF. CDR3 nucleotide sequence: TGCAGCGTTGAGTCCGGGAGAGGCACTGAAGCTTTCTTT.

The chain has TRBV4-3 and TRBJ2-1; the D is unclear. Per the germline V gene, CDR1 is LGHNA and CDR2 is YSLEER. The V end was cut by 1 base, the J end by 4 bases, with 17 bases between. The CDR3 is made up of 17 amino acids. Here the CDR3 DNA reads TGCGCCAGCAGCCAAGGAAGACAACGCCGGGCATACAATGAGCAGTTCTTC. Translating gives CASSQGRQRRAYNEQFF.